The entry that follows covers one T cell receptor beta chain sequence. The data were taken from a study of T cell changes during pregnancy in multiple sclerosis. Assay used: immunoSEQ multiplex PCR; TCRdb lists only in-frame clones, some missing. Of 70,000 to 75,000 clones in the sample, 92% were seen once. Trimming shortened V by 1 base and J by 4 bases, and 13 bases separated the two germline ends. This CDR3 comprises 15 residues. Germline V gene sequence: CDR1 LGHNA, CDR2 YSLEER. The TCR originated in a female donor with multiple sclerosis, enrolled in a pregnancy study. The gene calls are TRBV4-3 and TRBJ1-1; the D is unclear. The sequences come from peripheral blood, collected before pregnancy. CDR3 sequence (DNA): TGCGCCAGCAGCCAAGGCTCTAGATTCTTCACTGAAGCTTTCTTT. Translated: CASSQGSRFFTEAFF.